A single sample is the source of the 27 T cell receptor beta chains below, sequenced in a study of shared clonotypes between healthy human individuals. Using immunoSEQ multiplex PCR, the repertoire was profiled, and TCRdb retains in-frame clones only, with some absent. The table lists approximately 2,300,000 clones, 85% to 95% of them singletons. Sequenced sample: naive CD4+ T cells from PBMCs. Subset here: CD45RA+ positively selected. All receptors derive from a man younger than 35 in good health. Some clones in this sample may be carry-over from other donors' samples.

The chain couples TRBV29-1 to TRBJ2-1; 7 nucleotides agree with TRBD2. Germline-derived CDR1 and CDR2 are SQVTM and ANQGSEA. This CDR3 is built from 18 residues. With 7 bases clipped from V and 0 bases from J, the junction kept 18 bases outside the gene matches. The DNA for the CDR3 is TGCAGCGCTGCATGGTTCTTTGGTGGCGGGAGCTCCTACAATGAGCAGTTCTTC. It codes for CSAAWFFGGGSSYNEQFF.

This clone is a singleton in its sample. This chain's CDR3 is CASSGPSRPQHF. CDR3 nucleotides: TGTGCCAGCAGCGGGCCCTCGCGGCCCCAGCATTTT. V usage is TRBV2 and J usage is TRBJ1-5; no definite D call. Trimming removed 6 bases from V and 9 bases from J, with 12 bases in between. The CDR3 covers 12 residues. CDR1 SNHLY and CDR2 FYNNEI come from the germline V gene.

The rearrangement links TRBV5-4 to TRBJ2-1; 9 nucleotides align to TRBD2. Germline CDR1 is SGHNT and CDR2 is YYREEE (reference sequence). J lost 8 bases, V lost 5 bases, and 11 bases had no gene match. The CDR3 is made up of 15 amino acids. The CDR3 nucleotides are TGTGCCAGCAGGCGCGATAGGCGGGAGGGGGATGAGCAGTTCTTC. This codes for CASRRDRREGDEQFF. The whole variable domain, filled in from reference TRBV5-4 and TRBJ2-1, reads ETGVTQSPTHLIKTRGQQVTLRCSSQSGHNTVSWYQQALGQGPQFIFQYYREEENGRGNFPPRFSGLQFPNYSSELNVNALELDDSALYLCASRRDRREGDEQFFGPGTRLTVL.

V usage is TRBV18 and J usage is TRBJ2-3, with 9 bases matching TRBD2. CDR3 length: 16 amino acids. Germline assignment: CDR1 KGHSH and CDR2 LQKENI. V lost 2 bases to trimming and J lost 5 bases; unmatched junction nucleotides: 8. In DNA form, the CDR3 reads TGTGCCAGCTCACCAGGGGCTAGCGGGATGGGAGATACGCAGTATTTT. As protein: CASSPGASGMGDTQYF. Combining the CDR3 with reference TRBV18 and TRBJ2-3 gives the whole variable domain NAGVMQNPRHLVRRRGQEARLRCSPMKGHSHVYWYRQLPEEGLKFMVYLQKENIIDESGMPKERFSAEFPKEGPSILRIQQVVRGDSAAYFCASSPGASGMGDTQYFGPGTRLTVL.

With regard to this clone: Different DNA sequences within this sample yield the same CDR3. The V call is TRBV6-5, the J call TRBJ2-7, with D perhaps TRBD2 (6 bases). The V and J ends lost 0 bases and 2 bases respectively, with 11 bases between them. Germline V gene data show CDR1 as MNHEY and CDR2 as SVGAGI. The length of the CDR3 is 15 residues. The CDR3 is CASSYSGTGTYEQYF. The CDR3, as DNA: TGTGCCAGCAGTTACTCCGGGACTGGGACCTACGAGCAGTACTTC.

The rearrangement joins TRBV6-1 to TRBJ2-4, with 8 bases fitting TRBD2. Germline values: CDR1 MNHNS, CDR2 SASEGT. There are 14 residues in the CDR3. V lost 4 bases to trimming and J lost 6 bases; unmatched junction nucleotides: 5. The CDR3 reads CASSAGGVGNIQYF. In nucleotides, the CDR3 is TGTGCCAGCAGTGCGGGGGGGGTTGGAAACATTCAGTACTTC.

The chain employs TRBV7-6 and TRBJ2-3, with 10 bases fitting TRBD2. Germline loops: CDR1 SGHVS, CDR2 FNYEAQ. The length of the CDR3 is 15 residues. J gave up 1 base and V 4 bases, and 2 bases lay outside the gene matches. The CDR3 sequence is CASSSGTSGTDTQYF. The CDR3 DNA is TGTGCCAGCAGCTCCGGGACTAGCGGCACAGATACGCAGTATTTT.

Regarding this clone: This sample also contains other DNA sequences that code for the same CDR3. The rearrangement uses TRBV28 and TRBJ1-2, with 8 bases matching TRBD1. From germline, CDR1 is MDHEN and CDR2 SYDVKM. CDR3 size: 14 residues. V was pared by 4 bases and J by 2 bases, with 3 bases of the junction left unmatched. In DNA form, the CDR3 reads TGTGCCAGCAGTTCCGGGACAGGAAACTATGGCTACACCTTC. Its protein product is CASSSGTGNYGYTF.

The CDR3 DNA follows: TGCGCCAGCAGCGCGACAGGGACGGCAACTGAAGCTTTCTTT. This translates into CASSATGTATEAFF. V is TRBV5-1 and J is TRBJ1-1; 7 bases are shared with TRBD1. V dropped 4 bases and J dropped 5; count of bases not matched to a gene: 8. This CDR3 has 14 amino acids. Per the germline V gene, CDR1 is SGHRS and CDR2 is YFSETQ.

J is TRBJ2-1 and V is TRBV30; perhaps TRBD2 as D (6 bases). Between the trimmed V and J ends, which lost 2 bases and 2 bases, there was a span of 13 bases. Germline V gives CDR1 GTSNPN, CDR2 SVGIG (reference sequence). This CDR3 is built from 15 residues. The chain's CDR3 is CAWSTGLATYNEQFF. In DNA form, the CDR3 reads TGTGCCTGGAGTACCGGGCTAGCGACCTACAATGAGCAGTTCTTC.

The chain employs TRBV11-2 and TRBJ1-4; 8 nucleotides agree with TRBD1. CDR1 is SGHAT, CDR2 FQNNGV, per germline. V trimming: 1 base; J trimming: 7 bases; junction bases outside the gene matches: 14. This CDR3 has 18 residues. CDR3 nucleotide sequence: TGTGCCAGCAGCTTAGGGTATGGGACAGGAGGGCAAGGTGAAAAACTGTTTTTT. It translates to CASSLGYGTGGQGEKLFF.

The rearrangement links TRBV28 to TRBJ2-1; TRBD1 aligns across 7 bases. The V gene end was trimmed by 7 bases and the J gene end by 7 bases; junction bases not matched to a gene: 7. Germline V gene lookup returns CDR1 MDHEN and CDR2 SYDVKM. The CDR3 covers 13 residues. Written as DNA, the CDR3 is TGTGCCAGCAAGGCAGGGGGAAGGAATGAGCAGTTCTTC. Protein sequence: CASKAGGRNEQFF.

This rearrangement joins TRBV4-2 to TRBJ2-5; TRBD2 might be the D (7 bases). V was clipped by 1 base and J by 5 bases, with 14 bases between them. Germline CDR1 reads LGHNA; CDR2 reads YNFKEQ. There are 15 residues in the CDR3. The CDR3 spells CASSQVTGGPETQYF. The CDR3 bases are TGTGCCAGCAGCCAAGTCACGGGGGGCCCGGAGACCCAGTACTTC.

The gene calls are TRBV28 and TRBJ1-3; 8 bases are a match to TRBD1. From germline, CDR1 is MDHEN and CDR2 SYDVKM. V shed 5 bases and J 0 bases; nucleotides not matched to a gene: 6. The CDR3 runs to 16 residues. The CDR3 region is CASSGTGIFSGNTIYF. For the CDR3, the DNA is TGTGCCAGCAGTGGGACAGGCATCTTCTCTGGAAACACCATATATTTT.

This sequence joins TRBV29-1 and TRBJ2-2, with TRBD1 matching over 10 bases. The germline V gene has CDR1 SQVTM and CDR2 ANQGSEA. CDR3 size: 13 residues. The trim removed 5 bases at V and 6 bases at J, leaving 3 bases unmatched. CDR3 DNA: TGCAGCGTTTGGACAGGGGGTGCCGGGGAGCTGTTTTTT. Its protein is CSVWTGGAGELFF.

This chain links TRBV11-3 with TRBJ2-5; D gene ambiguous. The J call is in doubt because the DNA end fits TRBJ2-7 better. Germline loops: CDR1 SGHNT, CDR2 YENEEA. The CDR3 is 13 amino acids. The CDR3 reads CASSLFSHSEQYF. Written as DNA, the CDR3 is TGTGCCAGCAGCTTATTTTCCCACTCCGAGCAGTACTTC.

The V gene is TRBV2, the J gene TRBJ2-7; TRBD2 agrees at 10 bases. Germline-derived CDR1 and CDR2 are SNHLY and FYNNEI. CDR3 length equals 16 residues. V trimming: 6 bases; J trimming: 1 base; junction bases outside the gene matches: 9. This chain's CDR3 is CASRRLGLADSYEQYF. The DNA of the CDR3 is TGTGCCAGCAGGAGGCTTGGACTAGCGGATTCCTACGAGCAGTACTTC.

The J gene is TRBJ1-2, the V gene TRBV2; D possibly corresponds to TRBD1 (6 bases). CDR1 SNHLY and CDR2 FYNNEI come from the germline V gene. CDR3 size: 14 residues. Trimming took 6 bases from V and 1 from J, leaving 12 bases between them. The CDR3 protein is CASRRQDLNYGYTF. CDR3 DNA: TGTGCCAGCAGACGACAGGACCTTAACTATGGCTACACCTTC.

This sequence joins TRBV5-1 and TRBJ2-1; 7 bases are a match to TRBD1. Trimming removed 4 bases from V and 5 bases from J; junction bases left unmatched: 9. The CDR3 is 15 residues long. Germline CDR1 SGHRS, CDR2 YFSETQ. Here the CDR3 DNA reads TGCGCCAGCAGCCTTGGACAGGTTGGGGACAATGAGCAGTTCTTC. Amino acids: CASSLGQVGDNEQFF.

The chain uses TRBV14 and TRBJ2-1, with D tentatively TRBD1 or TRBD2 (6 bases each). The V gene lost 3 bases and the J gene lost 7 bases, with 19 bases spanning the gap. The germline V gene encodes CDR1 SGHDN and CDR2 FVKESK. The CDR3 is made up of 16 amino acids. CDR3 amino acids: CASSHGGRGAGNEQFF. CDR3 in DNA: TGTGCCAGCAGCCACGGGGGCAGGGGCGCGGGGAATGAGCAGTTCTTC.

The rearrangement links TRBV30 to TRBJ2-1; no clear D. Between the trimmed V and J ends, which lost 5 bases and 9 bases, there was a span of 5 bases. Germline V gene data show CDR1 as GTSNPN and CDR2 as SVGIG (reference sequence). The CDR3 totals 9 residues. The CDR3 nucleotides read TGTGCCTGGGGCCTTGAGCAGTTCTTC. Amino acid sequence: CAWGLEQFF.

V is TRBV19 and J is TRBJ2-2; 9 bases agree with TRBD1. Germline lookup yields CDR1 LNHDA and CDR2 SQIVND (reference sequence). V was clipped by 5 bases and J by 6 bases; unmatched bases: 7. This CDR3 region has 15 residues. CDR3 sequence reads: CASSVDRGFAGELFF. CDR3 coding DNA: TGTGCCAGTAGTGTGGACAGGGGATTTGCCGGGGAGCTGTTTTTT.

The chain couples TRBV7-3 to TRBJ2-2, with TRBD1 matching 8 bases. The CDR3 extends over 14 amino acids. The germline gives CDR1 SGHTA, CDR2 FQGTGA. Trimming at V came to 9 bases and at J to 3 bases, leaving 6 bases not matched to a gene. CDR3 DNA: TGTGCCAGTTCCGGGACAGGATACACCGGGGAGCTGTTTTTT. The encoded protein is CASSGTGYTGELFF.

The rearrangement joins TRBV5-1 to TRBJ1-2; D is ambiguous. CDR3 length equals 14 residues. Trimming took off 0 bases at V and 0 bases at J, with 6 bases between the two ends. Germline loops: CDR1 SGHRS, CDR2 YFSETQ. CDR3 bases: TGCGCCAGCAGCTTGGCCATCGCTAACTATGGCTACACCTTC. Protein sequence: CASSLAIANYGYTF. The entire variable domain, with the rest obtained from reference TRBV5-1 and TRBJ1-2, is as follows: KAGVTQTPRYLIKTRGQQVTLSCSPISGHRSVSWYQQTPGQGLQFLFEYFSETQRNKGNFPGRFSGRQFSNSRSEMNVSTLELGDSALYLCASSLAIANYGYTFGSGTRLTVV.

The rearrangement links TRBV27 to TRBJ2-3; the match to TRBD2 covers 7 bases. Germline CDR1 MNHEY, CDR2 SMNVEV (reference sequence). J gave up 1 base and V 2 bases, and 6 bases lay outside the gene matches. The CDR3 loop spans 16 amino acids. CDR3 sequence reads: CASSLRDYQGTDTQYF. DNA for the CDR3: TGTGCCAGCAGTTTAAGGGACTATCAGGGCACAGATACGCAGTATTTT.

The V and J genes are TRBV4-2 and TRBJ1-5; possible D gene TRBD1, 5 bases. V was cut by 0 bases and J by 7 bases, with 10 bases left in between. Germline CDR1 reads LGHNA; CDR2 reads YNFKEQ. The CDR3 sequence is 14 residues long. In DNA, the CDR3 is TGTGCCAGCAGCCAAGATCAGGGTGACCAGCCCCAGCATTTT. As protein: CASSQDQGDQPQHF.

The CDR3 protein is CASSLYGGTEAFF. DNA of the CDR3: TGTGCCAGCAGCTTATACGGAGGCACTGAAGCTTTCTTT. This chain links TRBV7-2 with TRBJ1-1, with D uncertain. Germline V gene sequence: CDR1 SGHTA, CDR2 FQGNSA. The CDR3 is 13 residues long. Trimming removed 2 bases at V and 4 bases at J, with 8 bases between.